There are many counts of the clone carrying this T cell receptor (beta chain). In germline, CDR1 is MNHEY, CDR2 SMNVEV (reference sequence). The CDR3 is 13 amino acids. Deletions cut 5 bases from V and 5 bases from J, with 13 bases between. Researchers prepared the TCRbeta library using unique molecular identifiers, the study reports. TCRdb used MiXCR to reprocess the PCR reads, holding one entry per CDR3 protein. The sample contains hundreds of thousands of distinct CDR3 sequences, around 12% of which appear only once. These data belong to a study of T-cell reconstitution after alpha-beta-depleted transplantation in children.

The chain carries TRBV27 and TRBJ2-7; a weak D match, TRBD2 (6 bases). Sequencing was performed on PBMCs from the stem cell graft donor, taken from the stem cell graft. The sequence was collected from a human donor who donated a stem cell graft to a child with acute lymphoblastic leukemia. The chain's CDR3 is CASSNKGLHEQYF. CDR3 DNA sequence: TGTGCCAGCAGTAACAAGGGACTCCACGAGCAGTACTTC.